The 14 T cell receptor beta chains listed next were all sequenced from one sample in a study of blood T cell repertoires in COVID-19 (dated by TCRdb to the early 2020s). Library preparation used the immunoSEQ multiplex PCR assay. Here the immuneACCESS table is served through TCRdb, limited to in-frame sequences with V and J called. Missing clones are a known gap in these copies; in checked studies unresolved V genes cover under half, and the rest lacks a known reason. The sample yields around 48,000 clones; roughly 86% were counted once. The biggest ten clones account for about 16% of the sample. Sequenced input: peripheral blood. Receptors originate from a man aged 55-75 years with active or convalescent COVID-19.

The chain carries TRBV5-1 and TRBJ1-2; tentatively, D is TRBD1 (6 bases). Trimming stripped 1 base from V and 13 bases from J, with 17 bases between. CDR3 length: 13 residues. Looked up from germline, CDR1 is SGHRS and CDR2 is YFSETQ. The CDR3 is CASSLSPPGESTF. Written as DNA, the CDR3 is TGCGCCAGCAGCTTGTCGCCCCCAGGGGAGAGCACCTTC.

This clone showed up just once. The chain is built from TRBV2 and TRBJ2-3; D is ambiguous. The CDR3 spans 12 residues. The germline V and J ends were trimmed by 5 bases and 2 bases, with 5 bases remaining between them. Per the germline V gene, CDR1 is SNHLY and CDR2 is FYNNEI. CDR3 sequence reads: CASSKHTDTQYF. The CDR3 bases are TGTGCCAGCAGTAAACACACAGATACGCAGTATTTT.

The chain carries TRBV15 and TRBJ1-2; D not certain. V was shortened by 4 bases and J by 4 bases, with 13 bases between the two germline ends. From germline, CDR1 is LNHNV and CDR2 YYDKDF (reference sequence). The CDR3 length is 14 residues. Here the CDR3 reads CATSTARTGYGYTF. CDR3 bases: TGTGCCACCAGCACCGCAAGAACTGGCTATGGCTACACCTTC.

This chain uses TRBV2 with TRBJ2-1; 7 bases map to TRBD2. V was clipped by 2 bases and J by 4 bases; unmatched bases: 5. The CDR3 contains 15 residues. Looked up from germline, CDR1 is SNHLY and CDR2 is FYNNEI. The CDR3 sequence: CASSEQAGPYNEQFF. Written as DNA, the CDR3 is TGTGCCAGCAGTGAACAAGCGGGGCCTTACAATGAGCAGTTCTTC.

The rearrangement links TRBV15 to TRBJ2-7; tentatively, D is TRBD2 (5 bases). The CDR3 loop spans 14 amino acids. Germline CDR1 reads LNHNV; CDR2 reads YYDKDF (reference sequence). The V gene lost 5 bases and the J gene lost 2 bases, with 13 bases spanning the gap. The CDR3 is CATSAAGRTYEQYF. CDR3 nucleotide sequence: TGTGCCACCAGCGCCGCGGGCCGCACCTACGAGCAGTACTTC. The complete variable domain, with remaining parts taken from reference TRBV15 and TRBJ2-7, reads DAMVIQNPRYQVTQFGKPVTLSCSQTLNHNVMYWYQQKSSQAPKLLFHYYDKDFNNEADTPDNFQSRRPNTSFCFLDIRSPGLGDTAMYLCATSAAGRTYEQYFGPGTRLTVT.

The rearrangement uses TRBV24-1 and TRBJ2-2, with TRBD1 matching over 12 bases. This CDR3 region has 16 residues. CDR1 KGHDR and CDR2 SFDVKD come from the germline V gene. V trimming: 4 bases; J trimming: 7 bases; junction bases outside the gene matches: 6. The CDR3 bases are TGTGCCACCAGTGACCCGGGACAGGGGGCTAGCGGGGAGCTGTTTTTT. It translates to CATSDPGQGASGELFF.

This chain uses TRBV9 with TRBJ2-3; TRBD2 matches 16 bases. Germline V gene data show CDR1 as SGDLS and CDR2 as YYNGEE. V trimming: 3 bases; J trimming: 0 bases; junction bases outside the gene matches: 4. This CDR3 has 18 amino acids. The CDR3 here is CASSAGTSGGASTDTQYF. In nucleotides, the CDR3 is TGTGCCAGCAGCGCCGGGACTAGCGGGGGGGCTAGCACAGATACGCAGTATTTT.

The rearrangement joins TRBV3-1 (or the pseudogene TRBV3-2) to TRBJ2-7; D might be TRBD1 (6 bases). This CDR3 has 12 amino acids. Trimming shortened V by 1 base and J by 7 bases, and 8 bases separated the two germline ends. The germline V gene encodes CDR1 LGHDT and CDR2 YNNKEL (reference sequence). CDR3 residues: CASSQGDREQYF. The CDR3 bases are TGTGCCAGCAGCCAAGGAGACAGGGAGCAGTACTTC.

J is TRBJ1-4 and V is TRBV19; TRBD1 aligns across 7 bases. Trimming at V came to 8 bases and at J to 6 bases, leaving 6 bases not matched to a gene. Per germline, CDR1 LNHDA and CDR2 SQIVND (reference sequence). The CDR3 covers 13 residues. The DNA of the CDR3 is TGTGCCAGTTCAGGGGGACGGTATGAAAAACTGTTTTTT. It encodes CASSGGRYEKLFF. The entire variable domain, with the rest obtained from reference TRBV19 and TRBJ1-4, is as follows: DGGITQSPKYLFRKEGQNVTLSCEQNLNHDAMYWYRQDPGQGLRLIYYSQIVNDFQKGDIAEGYSVSREKKESFPLTVTSAQKNPTAFYLCASSGGRYEKLFFGSGTQLSVL.

The genes are TRBV10-2 and TRBJ2-7, with a tentative D call TRBD1 (6 bases). Germline CDR1 reads WSHSY; CDR2 reads SAAADI. V was cut by 0 bases and J by 2 bases, with 11 bases left in between. This CDR3 is 15 amino acids long. For the CDR3, the DNA is TGCGCCAGCAGTGAGTCCGCAGGGGCAGCCTACGAGCAGTACTTC. The encoded protein is CASSESAGAAYEQYF.

The rearrangement links TRBV10-1 to TRBJ1-1; 8 nucleotides match TRBD1. Unmatched junction bases numbered 2, after V lost 4 bases and J lost 4 bases. In germline, CDR1 is WNHNN, CDR2 SYGVQD (reference sequence). The CDR3 is 13 amino acids. The CDR3 DNA sequence: TGCGCCAGCAGTGTCGACAGGGGCACTGAAGCTTTCTTT. Translation: CASSVDRGTEAFF.

As DNA, the CDR3 is TGTGCCAGCACCCAGGACAGGGGGCAGGAGACCCAGTACTTC. This translates into CASTQDRGQETQYF. The genes are TRBV6-6 and TRBJ2-5, with 11 positions matching TRBD1. The CDR3 is 14 residues long. Germline values: CDR1 MNHNY, CDR2 SVGAGI (reference sequence). Unmatched junction bases numbered 6, after V lost 7 bases and J lost 5 bases.

This chain joins TRBV7-6 and TRBJ2-3; D not resolved. Germline assignment: CDR1 SGHVS and CDR2 FNYEAQ. Trimming took off 8 bases at V and 2 bases at J, with 17 bases between the two ends. The CDR3 loop spans 15 amino acids. CDR3 loop: CASSGGQGLTDTQYF. The DNA for the CDR3 is TGTGCCAGCTCAGGTGGGCAAGGCCTCACAGATACGCAGTATTTT. Filled out from reference TRBV7-6 and TRBJ2-3, the complete variable domain reads GAGVSQSPRYKVTKRGQDVALRCDPISGHVSLYWYRQALGQGPEFLTYFNYEAQQDKSGLPNDRFSAERPEGSISTLTIQRTEQRDSAMYRCASSGGQGLTDTQYFGPGTRLTVL.

Worth noting for this clone: The sample carries other DNA sequences with the same CDR3. The chain carries TRBV11-2 and TRBJ2-2; D might be TRBD1 (6 bases). CDR1 is SGHAT and CDR2 is FQNNGV in the germline V gene. The CDR3 covers 14 residues. V lost 5 bases and J 1 base, leaving 8 bases between the germline ends. CDR3 loop: CASSRRGNTGELFF. CDR3 DNA sequence: TGTGCCAGCAGCCGCAGGGGGAACACCGGGGAGCTGTTTTTT.